A selection of T cell receptor beta chains follows, all from one sample in a study of blood T cell repertoires in COVID-19. Clones were read by immunoSEQ multiplex PCR, and TCRdb kept only the in-frame ones, dropping some. The data show some 70,000 clones, more than 65% seen once. The sequenced sample consisted of peripheral blood. These receptors were obtained from a woman in her forties or fifties with acute or convalescent COVID-19. The CDR3 runs from the conserved cysteine through the conserved F or W. Fields, in order: V gene, J gene, clone size, D gene, CDR3 DNA, CDR3 protein. The D gene is left open where the match is weak. Some rows mark clone size as missing; the rest say once, few, many or name a class of expanded clone.

>TRBV4-3|TRBJ1-5|-|-
TGCGCCAGCAGCCAAGATCTGGCCCAGCCCCAGCATTTT
CASSQDLAQPQHF
>TRBV11-2|TRBJ1-1|once|-
TGTGCCAGCAGCTTACGCGTAGCTGAAGCTTTCTTT
CASSLRVAEAFF
>TRBV19|TRBJ1-2|-|-
TGTGCCAGTAGTATACTTGGGGGCAACTATGGCTACACCTTC
CASSILGGNYGYTF
>TRBV7-3|TRBJ1-1|-|-
TGTGCCAGCAGCTTAACTTCTGACACTGAAGCTTTCTTT
CASSLTSDTEAFF
>TRBV11-2|TRBJ1-1|-|TRBD1
TGTGCCAGCAGCCACTCGACAGGGGTGAACACTGAAGCTTTCTTT
CASSHSTGVNTEAFF
>TRBV15|TRBJ2-4|few|-
TGTGCCACCAGCAGGACCCCCGGAGGTTACGACATTCAGTACTTC
CATSRTPGGYDIQYF
>TRBV7-2|TRBJ1-3|few|-
TGTGCCAGCAGCTTAGAAGGGCAGGGCCCAATTTCTGGAAACACCATATATTTT
CASSLEGQGPISGNTIYF
>TRBV19|TRBJ2-1|-|-
TGTGCCAGTAATACGAGGGGGGGAGGAGGGTACCAGACCCATGAGCAGTTCTTC
CASNTRGGGGYQTHEQFF
>TRBV6-5|TRBJ1-6|-|-
TGTGCCAGCACCACACAGGGATATAATTCACCCCTCCACTTT
CASTTQGYNSPLHF
>TRBV12-3/TRBV12-4|TRBJ1-2|-|-
TGTGCCAGCAGTTTTGGGGCGTTGAATGGCTACACCTTC
CASSFGALNGYTF
>TRBV11-2|TRBJ1-1|-|-
TGTGCCAGCAGCCCCGGACACATGAACACTGAAGCTTTCTTT
CASSPGHMNTEAFF
>TRBV6-5|TRBJ2-7|-|TRBD1
TGTGCCAGCAGTTCGGGGACAGGGTATAACGAGCAGTACTTC
CASSSGTGYNEQYF
>TRBV3-1/TRBV3-2|TRBJ2-1|-|TRBD2
TGTGCCAGCAGCCGAATAGCGGGGGCCTACAATGAGCAGTTCTTC
CASSRIAGAYNEQFF
>TRBV19|TRBJ2-1|once|TRBD2
TGTGCCAGTAGTATCTCGGCGGGAGCTACCTACAATGAGCAGTTCTTC
CASSISAGATYNEQFF
>TRBV28|TRBJ2-5|-|TRBD1
TGTGCCAGCAGTGTGGGGACAGAGGAGACCCAGTACTTC
CASSVGTEETQYF
>TRBV3-1/TRBV3-2|TRBJ2-7|-|TRBD2
TGTGCCAGCAGCCATACTACTAGCGGGGTCGCCGAGCAGTACTTC
CASSHTTSGVAEQYF
>TRBV7-8|TRBJ1-2|-|-
TGTGCCAGCAGCTTCCCAGGGGCTAACTATGGCTACACCTTC
CASSFPGANYGYTF
>TRBV4-2|TRBJ2-7|-|TRBD2
TGTGCCAGCAGCCAAGATAGCGGGGAAGCCTACGAGCAGTACTTC
CASSQDSGEAYEQYF
>TRBV5-1|TRBJ2-5|once|TRBD2
TGCGCCAGCAGCTTGGGCCTGGTCGGGCGGGGGACCCAAGAGACCCAGTACTTC
CASSLGLVGRGTQETQYF
>TRBV30|TRBJ1-1|-|-
TGTGCCTGGAACAGGGTTCAAGAAGCTTTCTTT
CAWNRVQEAFF
>TRBV4-3|TRBJ1-5|-|TRBD1
TGCGCCAGCAGCCTCACATTACAGGGGGCCCAGCCCCAGCATTTT
CASSLTLQGAQPQHF
>TRBV5-4|TRBJ2-7|once|-
TGTGCCAGCAGTCCCGGGTCGCCAGGGGATGCCAGCGAGCAGTACTTC
CASSPGSPGDASEQYF
>TRBV24-1|TRBJ2-2|medium-sized|TRBD1
TGTGCCACCAGTGAAGGCCCACAGGGGGGAAGAACCGGGGAGCTGTTTTTT
CATSEGPQGGRTGELFF
>TRBV10-3|TRBJ1-1|-|TRBD1
TGTGCCATCAGTGGGGACAGGGTCAGGACTGAAGCTTTCTTT
CAISGDRVRTEAFF
>TRBV7-8|TRBJ1-1|-|-
TGTGCCAGCAGCTTTCTAGAAGAAGCTTTCTTT
CASSFLEEAFF
>TRBV2|TRBJ1-2|-|TRBD1
TGTGCCACGACAGGGGAGGATGGTGGCTACACCTTC
CATTGEDGGYTF
>TRBV10-3|TRBJ2-1|-|TRBD2
TGTGCCATCGAGAGCGGGGGGGCCACCGAGCAGTTCTTC
CAIESGGATEQFF
>TRBV28|TRBJ1-1|once|-
TGTGCCAGCACTTCGAACACTGAAGCTTTCTTT
CASTSNTEAFF
>TRBV7-8|TRBJ1-2|-|TRBD1
TGTGCCAGCAGCCCACGGTTTTCAGGACAGGGCCCTTCGGGGTATGGCTACACCTTC
CASSPRFSGQGPSGYGYTF
>TRBV24-1|TRBJ2-3|-|-
TGTGCCACCAGTGACCCCATCCGGGGGAGTGCAGATACGCAGTATTTT
CATSDPIRGSADTQYF
>TRBV3-1/TRBV3-2|TRBJ2-2|-|TRBD2
TGTGCCAGCAGCCAAGGACTAGCGGGGAACACCGGGGAGCTGTTTTTT
CASSQGLAGNTGELFF
>TRBV24-1|TRBJ2-1|-|TRBD2
TGTGCCACCAGTGATATAAAACTAGCGGGAGCTGAGCAGTTCTTC
CATSDIKLAGAEQFF
>TRBV10-3|TRBJ2-7|once|TRBD2
TGTGCCATCAGTGAGTCGAGTAGCGGGAGCCCTTCCTACGAGCAGTACTTC
CAISESSSGSPSYEQYF
>TRBV5-6|TRBJ2-5|-|TRBD2
TGTGCCAGCAGCTTCACTAGCGGAGAGACCCAGTACTTC
CASSFTSGETQYF
>TRBV18|TRBJ1-6|-|-
TGTGCCAGCTCAACGGGGGGGTTTGATTCACCCCTCCACTTT
CASSTGGFDSPLHF
>TRBV7-6|TRBJ1-2|once|-
TGTGCCAGCAGCTTAGAGGTCCAGGGAGGTAACTATGGCTACACCTTC
CASSLEVQGGNYGYTF
>TRBV6-6|TRBJ2-1|-|TRBD1
TGTGCCAGCAGTTACTTGAGGGACAGGGAGAATGAGCAGTTCTTC
CASSYLRDRENEQFF
>TRBV28|TRBJ1-2|-|TRBD1
TGTGCCAGCAGTTCTGGACAGGGGGCGGGCGTCTATGGCTACACCTTC
CASSSGQGAGVYGYTF
>TRBV7-8|TRBJ1-5|-|TRBD1
TGTGCCAGCAGCTGGACAGGGGGCGATCAGCCCCAGCATTTT
CASSWTGGDQPQHF